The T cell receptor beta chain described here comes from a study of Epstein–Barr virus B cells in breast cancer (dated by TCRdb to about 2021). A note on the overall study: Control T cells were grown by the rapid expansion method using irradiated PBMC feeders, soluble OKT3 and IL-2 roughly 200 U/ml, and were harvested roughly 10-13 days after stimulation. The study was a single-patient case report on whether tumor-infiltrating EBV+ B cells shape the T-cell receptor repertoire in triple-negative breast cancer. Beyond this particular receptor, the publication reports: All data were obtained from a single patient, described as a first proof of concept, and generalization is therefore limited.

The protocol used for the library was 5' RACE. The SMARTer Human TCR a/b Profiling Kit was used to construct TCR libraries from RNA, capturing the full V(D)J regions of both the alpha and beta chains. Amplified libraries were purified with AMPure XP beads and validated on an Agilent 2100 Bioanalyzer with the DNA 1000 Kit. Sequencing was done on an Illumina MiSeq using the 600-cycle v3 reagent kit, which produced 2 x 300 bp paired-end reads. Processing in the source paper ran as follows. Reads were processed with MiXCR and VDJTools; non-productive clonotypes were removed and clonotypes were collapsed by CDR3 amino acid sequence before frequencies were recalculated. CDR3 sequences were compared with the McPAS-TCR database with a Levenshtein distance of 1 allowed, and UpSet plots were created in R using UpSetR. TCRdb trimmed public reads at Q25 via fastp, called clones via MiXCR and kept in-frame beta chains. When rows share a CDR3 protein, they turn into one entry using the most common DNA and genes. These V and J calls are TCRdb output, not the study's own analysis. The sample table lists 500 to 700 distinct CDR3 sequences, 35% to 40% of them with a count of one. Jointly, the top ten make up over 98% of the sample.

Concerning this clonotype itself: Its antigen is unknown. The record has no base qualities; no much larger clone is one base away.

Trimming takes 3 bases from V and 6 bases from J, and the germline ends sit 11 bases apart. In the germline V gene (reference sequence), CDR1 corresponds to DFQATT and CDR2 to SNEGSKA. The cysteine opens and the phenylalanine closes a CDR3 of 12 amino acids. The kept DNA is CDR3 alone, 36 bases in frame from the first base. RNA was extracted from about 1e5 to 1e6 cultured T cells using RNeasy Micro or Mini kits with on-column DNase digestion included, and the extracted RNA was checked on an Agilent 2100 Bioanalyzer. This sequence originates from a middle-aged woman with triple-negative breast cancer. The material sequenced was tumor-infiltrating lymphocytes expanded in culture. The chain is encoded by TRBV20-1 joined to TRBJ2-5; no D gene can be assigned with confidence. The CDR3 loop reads CSASRGVKTQYF. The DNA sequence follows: TGCAGTGCTAGCCGAGGTGTGAAGACCCAGTACTTC.